Only a few counts were recorded for the clone carrying this TCR beta chain. Its antigen is not known. The sample is drawn from a study of T cells after yellow fever vaccination. Study findings and constraints: The study re-detected most primary-vaccination clones after the booster (about 96% CD4, roughly 91% CD8). Compared with primary, the secondary response was weaker and peaked at day 5, not 15.

TCRdb recomputed calls from the 5' RACE reads with MiXCR, one row per CDR3 protein. This sample yields approximately 90,000 distinct CDR3 sequences, of which 4.5% to 6% are seen a single time; about two fifths belongs to the top ten. J lost 1 base, V lost 4 bases, and 3 bases had no gene match. This CDR3 spans 16 amino acids. CDR1 and CDR2 (germline): SGHRS, YFSETQ. The sequence derives from a man between 18 and 35 years old who received the YFV17D yellow fever vaccine. This chain uses TRBV5-1 with TRBJ2-2; 11 bases align to TRBD2. Source: CD8+ T cells sorted from PBMCs, taken 10 days after the yellow fever booster vaccination. The CDR3 loop is CASSLTSGGNTGELFF. The CDR3 DNA reads TGCGCCAGCAGCCTTACTAGCGGGGGGAACACCGGGGAGCTGTTTTTT.